These 32 T cell receptor beta chains were sequenced from one sample in a study of blood T cell repertoires in COVID-19 (dated by TCRdb to between 2020 and 2021). Libraries were made using the immunoSEQ multiplex PCR assay. In its TCRdb copy, this immuneACCESS table keeps in-frame sequences only and misses some clones. Where compared with another copy, unresolved V genes explain less than half of these, and the others have no known cause. The sample includes about 240,000 clones, with over 80% observed a single time. The ten largest clones take up over 4.5% of the sample. The sequenced sample was peripheral blood. Source of these receptors: a human donor in a cohort sampled during active COVID-19.

Here the CDR3 DNA reads TGCGCCAGCAGCTTAGGACAGTGGGGTGGTGAGCAGTTCTTC. This sequence encodes CASSLGQWGGEQFF. The chain has TRBV5-1 and TRBJ2-1, with a tentative D call TRBD1 (6 bases). The CDR3 is 14 amino acids. Germline CDR1 is SGHRS and CDR2 is YFSETQ. V was clipped by 2 bases and J by 9 bases, with 15 bases between them.

The CDR3 DNA reads as TGTGCCAGCAAGGGCGGGCCTGATCCCTACGAGCAGTACTTC. This translates into CASKGGPDPYEQYF. The chain joins TRBV28 to TRBJ2-7, with D maybe TRBD2 (5 bases). V was pared by 7 bases and J by 2 bases, with 15 bases between. The V gene's germline CDR1 is MDHEN and CDR2 SYDVKM. CDR3 length: 14 amino acids.

V gene TRBV6-6 combines with J gene TRBJ2-7; TRBD1 matches 9 bases. The CDR3 covers 14 residues. Germline CDR1 and CDR2: MNHNY and SVGAGI (reference sequence). The junction had 6 bases not matched to a gene; V was cut back by 3 bases and J by 6 bases. The CDR3 is CASSYSGTGSEQYF. CDR3 nucleotides: TGTGCCAGCAGTTATTCCGGGACAGGGTCCGAGCAGTACTTC.

V usage is TRBV2 and J usage is TRBJ1-4; 9 bases are shared with TRBD1. The CDR3 runs to 15 residues. J lost 0 bases, V lost 8 bases, and 4 bases had no gene match. Germline values: CDR1 SNHLY, CDR2 FYNNEI. The CDR3 reads CASGGQGSTNEKLFF. The CDR3 nucleotides are TGTGCCAGCGGGGGACAGGGTTCAACTAATGAAAAACTGTTTTTT.

J is TRBJ2-3 and V is TRBV5-4, with D perhaps matching TRBD1 (5 bases). Germline lookup yields CDR1 SGHNT and CDR2 YYREEE (reference sequence). The CDR3 extends over 14 amino acids. The V and J ends lost 1 base and 5 bases respectively, with 11 bases between them. CDR3 nucleotides: TGTGCCAGCAGCTTGAGCCTAGGGGTAGATACGCAGTATTTT. As protein: CASSLSLGVDTQYF.

This clone has a count of ten or more. CDR3 sequence reads: CASSSAGGTGGELFF. The DNA of the CDR3 is TGTGCCAGCAGTTCTGCGGGAGGGACAGGCGGGGAGCTGTTTTTT. The chain combines TRBV28 with TRBJ2-2; possibly TRBD2 for D (9 bases). The CDR3 is 15 residues long. Trimming cost V 4 bases and J 7 bases, with 16 bases left between them. Germline loops: CDR1 MDHEN, CDR2 SYDVKM.

The chain employs TRBV5-6 and TRBJ2-7; D perhaps matches TRBD1 (5 bases). The germline V and J ends were trimmed by 3 bases and 6 bases, with 13 bases remaining between them. CDR3 length: 13 residues. CDR1 and CDR2 (germline): SGHDT, YYEEEE. The CDR3 region has the DNA TGTGCCAGCAGCTCCAAGGGGAATGGCGAGCAGTACTTC. Translation: CASSSKGNGEQYF.

V gene TRBV9 combines with J gene TRBJ2-3; TRBD2 aligns across 11 bases. The length of the CDR3 is 17 residues. Germline V gene sequence: CDR1 SGDLS, CDR2 YYNGEE. With V trimmed by 0 bases and J by 3 bases, 6 bases remained unmatched. The CDR3 region is CASSVATLAGGTDTQYF. The CDR3 nucleotides read TGTGCCAGCAGCGTAGCTACCCTAGCGGGGGGTACAGATACGCAGTATTTT.

This rearrangement joins TRBV28 to TRBJ1-3, with a tentative D call TRBD1 (5 bases). Deletions cut 9 bases from V and 0 bases from J, with 15 bases between. The CDR3 covers 15 residues. Germline CDR1 MDHEN, CDR2 SYDVKM. CDR3 sequence reads: CASKNRPDSGNTIYF. The CDR3 nucleotides read TGTGCCAGTAAAAACAGGCCCGACTCTGGAAACACCATATATTTT.

In this sample, this clone turned up a few times. The chain has TRBV5-4 and TRBJ2-7; TRBD1 matches at 7 bases. Germline values: CDR1 SGHNT, CDR2 YYREEE (reference sequence). This CDR3 is built from 15 residues. V lost 5 bases and J lost 3; bases outside the gene matches: 11. CDR3 DNA: TGTGCCAGCAGTCCGACCGGGACAGACGACTACGAGCAGTACTTC. This codes for CASSPTGTDDYEQYF.

This clone has just one count. In DNA, the CDR3 is TGTGCCAGTAGTATTAATAGGGAGGCCTACGAGCAGTACTTC. It is translated as CASSINREAYEQYF. This sequence joins TRBV19 and TRBJ2-7, with D maybe TRBD2 (6 bases). The CDR3 is 14 residues long. The V and J ends lost 3 bases and 2 bases respectively, with 11 bases between them. CDR1 is LNHDA, CDR2 SQIVND, per germline (reference sequence).

V is TRBV28 and J is TRBJ2-7, with D maybe TRBD2 (5 bases). Germline CDR1 and CDR2: MDHEN and SYDVKM. CDR3 length: 15 residues. V dropped 7 bases and J dropped 0 bases, with 16 bases sitting between them. Written as DNA, the CDR3 is TGTGCCAGCAACCCGGGATCCCTTAGCTCCTACGAGCAGTACTTC. Residues: CASNPGSLSSYEQYF.

The chain combines TRBV24-1 with TRBJ2-2; TRBD2 matches at 8 bases. CDR1 is KGHDR, CDR2 SFDVKD, per germline. V trimming: 4 bases; J trimming: 7 bases; junction bases outside the gene matches: 10. CDR3 length equals 16 residues. CDR3 nucleotides: TGTGCCACCAGTGACCGAACGGGGGGGCCCGGCGGGGAGCTGTTTTTT. Its protein is CATSDRTGGPGGELFF.

The chain recombines TRBV11-3 with TRBJ2-7; D may be TRBD1 (5 bases). CDR3 size: 14 residues. V was shortened by 5 bases and J by 1 base, with 12 bases between the two germline ends. In germline, CDR1 is SGHNT, CDR2 YENEEA. CDR3 in amino acids: CASSLGHYSYEQYF. In DNA, the CDR3 is TGTGCCAGCAGCCTCGGACACTATTCCTACGAGCAGTACTTC. The full variable domain, completed using reference TRBV11-3 and TRBJ2-7, is EAGVVQSPRYKIIEKKQPVAFWCNPISGHNTLYWYLQNLGQGPELLIRYENEEAVDDSQLPKDRFSAERLKGVDSTLKIQPAELGDSAVYLCASSLGHYSYEQYFGPGTRLTVT.

V is TRBV18 and J is TRBJ1-6, with 7 bases identical to TRBD1. Looked up from germline, CDR1 is KGHSH and CDR2 is LQKENI. The CDR3 loop spans 15 amino acids. The V segment lost 2 bases and the J segment 10 bases; nucleotides outside the gene matches: 8. The CDR3 nucleotides are TGTGCCAGCTCACCAACAGGGGCTCTTGAATCACCCCTCCACTTT. Translated: CASSPTGALESPLHF.

The chain is built from TRBV7-9 and TRBJ2-3; 11 bases map to TRBD2. The germline gives CDR1 SEHNR, CDR2 FQNEAQ (reference sequence). V dropped 3 bases and J dropped 5; count of bases not matched to a gene: 7. The CDR3 is 16 amino acids. The CDR3 bases are TGTGCCAGCAGCTTCATAGCGGGAGGGGTTGGAGATACGCAGTATTTT. Amino acid sequence: CASSFIAGGVGDTQYF.

This clone was recorded once. The chain uses TRBV28 and TRBJ2-4, with 7 bases identical to TRBD1. Trimming at V came to 3 bases and at J to 8 bases, leaving 7 bases not matched to a gene. Per the germline V gene, CDR1 is MDHEN and CDR2 is SYDVKM. This CDR3 is 14 amino acids long. CDR3 nucleotides: TGTGCCAGCAGTTTCTCCGGAGGACAGGACATTCAGTACTTC. Protein product: CASSFSGGQDIQYF. The full variable domain, rest sourced from reference TRBV28 and TRBJ2-4, is DVKVTQSSRYLVKRTGEKVFLECVQDMDHENMFWYRQDPGLGLRLIYFSYDVKMKEKGDIPEGYSVSREKKERFSLILESASTNQTSMYLCASSFSGGQDIQYFGAGTRLSVL.

The CDR3 DNA is TGCGCCAGCAGCCAAGGCCCGGGAGCGGGCGCTGAAGCTTTCTTT. Translating gives CASSQGPGAGAEAFF. J is TRBJ1-1 and V is TRBV4-1, with D unclear. Trimming shortened V by 1 base and J by 6 bases, and 15 bases separated the two germline ends. CDR1 is MGHRA and CDR2 is YSYEKL in the germline V gene. CDR3 length equals 15 residues.

The chain's CDR3 is CASSPPSQPQHF. CDR3 DNA: TGTGCCAGCAGTCCACCGAGTCAGCCCCAGCATTTT. This sequence joins TRBV6-1 and TRBJ1-5; D not certain. CDR1 MNHNS and CDR2 SASEGT come from the germline V gene. The CDR3 totals 12 residues. Trimming took 5 bases from V and 6 from J, leaving 8 bases between them.

This clone was counted between two and nine times. The chain couples TRBV4-1 to TRBJ1-5; 8 positions agree with TRBD1. The trim removed 3 bases at V and 6 bases at J, leaving 13 bases unmatched. The CDR3 totals 17 residues. Germline lookup yields CDR1 MGHRA and CDR2 YSYEKL. The CDR3 DNA reads TGCGCCAGCAGCCAGACGGTCACCAGGGGGCTAGGTCAGCCCCAGCATTTT. Translation: CASSQTVTRGLGQPQHF.

This chain joins TRBV24-1 and TRBJ2-1, with 9 nucleotides matching TRBD1. From germline, CDR1 is KGHDR and CDR2 SFDVKD. CDR3 length equals 15 residues. Trimming removed 3 bases from V and 5 bases from J; junction bases left unmatched: 4. The CDR3, as DNA: TGTGCCACCAGTGATCTGGGACAGGGAGACAATGAGCAGTTCTTC. Protein sequence: CATSDLGQGDNEQFF.

This chain connects TRBV29-1 to TRBJ1-1; the match to TRBD1 covers 7 bases. The length of the CDR3 is 13 residues. CDR1 SQVTM and CDR2 ANQGSEA come from the germline V gene. V gave up 7 bases and J gave up 1 base; unmatched junction bases: 6. The CDR3 DNA reads TGCAGCGCCGGAGCAGGGGGGAACACTGAAGCTTTCTTT. Its protein product is CSAGAGGNTEAFF.

This clone has only a few counts. The rearrangement uses TRBV6-2 or TRBV6-3 and TRBJ2-1, with a possible D match to TRBD1 (6 bases). Trimming removed 1 base at V and 0 bases at J, with 13 bases between. Germline lookup yields CDR1 MNHEY and CDR2 SVGEGT. The CDR3 consists of 17 residues. For the CDR3, the DNA is TGTGCCAGCAGTTACTACCCCGGGACAATCTCCTACAATGAGCAGTTCTTC. Residues: CASSYYPGTISYNEQFF.

The chain couples TRBV29-1 to TRBJ2-3; 11 bases line up with TRBD2. Unmatched junction bases numbered 4, after V lost 7 bases and J lost 4 bases. CDR3 length equals 13 residues. Germline V lookup: CDR1 SQVTM, CDR2 ANQGSEA. The CDR3 sequence: CSAALAGADTQYF. The CDR3 region has the DNA TGCAGCGCCGCACTAGCGGGGGCAGATACGCAGTATTTT.

This chain joins TRBV5-4 and TRBJ2-2; possibly TRBD2 for D (6 bases). Per germline, CDR1 SGHNT and CDR2 YYREEE (reference sequence). CDR3 length: 14 amino acids. V was pared by 6 bases and J by 5 bases, with 14 bases between. This CDR3 is CASNLLEGTGELFF. The CDR3 DNA reads TGTGCCAGCAACCTATTGGAGGGGACCGGGGAGCTGTTTTTT.

This chain connects TRBV10-3 to TRBJ1-1, with 8 bases fitting TRBD1. With V trimmed by 10 bases and J by 5 bases, 9 bases remained unmatched. There are 13 residues in the CDR3. The germline V gene encodes CDR1 ENHRY and CDR2 SYGVKD. CDR3 in DNA: TGTGCCACGCGACAGGGGCCGGGGACTGAAGCTTTCTTT. This sequence encodes CATRQGPGTEAFF.

V and J are TRBV9 and TRBJ2-1, with 8 nucleotides matching TRBD2. The CDR3 spans 20 residues. The germline gives CDR1 SGDLS, CDR2 YYNGEE. Losses at the gene ends were 4 bases for V and 0 bases for J; bases not matched to a gene: 18. This CDR3 is CASSSQRGLLGTSSYNEQFF. The CDR3 coding sequence is TGTGCCAGCAGCTCCCAGCGAGGGTTGTTGGGGACTAGCTCCTACAATGAGCAGTTCTTC.

The J gene is TRBJ2-3, the V gene TRBV5-1, with TRBD2 as a possible D gene (6 bases). Germline V CDR1 and CDR2: SGHRS, YFSETQ. CDR3 size: 16 residues. V lost 4 bases to trimming and J lost 0 bases, with 15 bases between them. CDR3: CASSTGSLRSTDTQYF. The CDR3 DNA is TGCGCCAGCAGCACCGGGAGCCTCCGGAGCACAGATACGCAGTATTTT.

The chain has TRBV5-1 and TRBJ2-7; D may be TRBD2 (6 bases). The CDR3 runs 14 residues. In germline, CDR1 is SGHRS, CDR2 YFSETQ. V shed 3 bases and J shed 3 bases, with 13 bases lying between them. The CDR3 sequence is CASSWGERDYEQYF. CDR3 sequence (DNA): TGCGCCAGCAGCTGGGGGGAGAGGGACTACGAGCAGTACTTC.

This clone has a handful of counts. This chain connects TRBV24-1 to TRBJ2-6; 8 bases agree with TRBD1. The germline V gene encodes CDR1 KGHDR and CDR2 SFDVKD. The ends lost 9 bases at V and 0 bases at J; junction bases unmatched: 6. The CDR3 length is 16 residues. The CDR3 sequence is CATGAGGISGANVLTF. In DNA, the CDR3 is TGTGCCACCGGGGCAGGGGGCATCTCTGGGGCCAACGTCCTGACTTTC.

This clone was found many times. The gene calls are TRBV29-1 and TRBJ2-7; 9 bases line up with TRBD1. V shed 4 bases, J shed 0 bases, and the junction held 10 bases outside the gene matches. This CDR3 spans 16 amino acids. CDR1 is SQVTM, CDR2 ANQGSEA, per germline. CDR3 sequence: CSVVSPGTGISYEQYF. The CDR3 bases are TGCAGCGTTGTTAGTCCGGGGACAGGGATCTCCTACGAGCAGTACTTC.

The chain has TRBV5-4 and TRBJ2-3; 9 nucleotides line up with TRBD1. Germline-derived CDR1 and CDR2 are SGHNT and YYREEE (reference sequence). This CDR3 has 15 residues. The V segment lost 0 bases and the J segment 5 bases; nucleotides outside the gene matches: 4. CDR3 protein: CASSLEGQGLDTQYF. The CDR3 bases are TGTGCCAGCAGCTTGGAAGGACAGGGGTTAGATACGCAGTATTTT.